The 25 T cell receptor beta chains below all came from one sample that was sequenced in a study of technical replicates of blood from a few donors. Measured with immunoSEQ multiplex PCR; TCRdb has only the in-frame clones, and not every one. The sample holds tens of thousands of clones, just over 85% seen once. The material sequenced was PBMCs. All receptors derive from a human donor in good health. Some clones in this sample may be carry-over from other donors' samples.

The genes are TRBV15 and TRBJ2-5, with 7 bases matching TRBD1. V shed 5 bases and J 5 bases; nucleotides not matched to a gene: 8. The CDR3 is made up of 14 amino acids. CDR1 LNHNV and CDR2 YYDKDF come from the germline V gene (reference sequence). In DNA form, the CDR3 reads TGTGCCACCAGCTCCCGACAGGGTGAGGAGACCCAGTACTTC. This sequence encodes CATSSRQGEETQYF.

This chain links TRBV7-2 with TRBJ2-5, with TRBD1 as a possible D gene (5 bases). Per germline, CDR1 SGHTA and CDR2 FQGNSA. The CDR3 runs 15 residues. The V end lost 4 bases, the J end lost 2 bases, and 14 bases lay between the germline ends. The CDR3 is CASSSGQGRQETQYF. The CDR3 region has the DNA TGTGCCAGCAGCTCCGGCCAGGGAAGGCAAGAGACCCAGTACTTC. The complete variable domain, with remaining parts taken from reference TRBV7-2 and TRBJ2-5, reads GAGVSQSPSNKVTEKGKDVELRCDPISGHTALYWYRQSLGQGLEFLIYFQGNSAPDKSGLPSDRFSAERTGGSVSTLTIQRTQQEDSAVYLCASSSGQGRQETQYFGPGTRLLVL.

The rearrangement joins TRBV7-3 to TRBJ2-7, with D perhaps TRBD2 (7 bases). Trimming took off 2 bases at V and 5 bases at J, with 10 bases between the two ends. Germline CDR1 and CDR2: SGHTA and FQGTGA. This CDR3 contains 13 residues. CDR3 in DNA: TGTGCCAGCAGCTTAGCGCGGGGGCACGAGCAGTACTTC. Its translation: CASSLARGHEQYF.

Only one count was recorded for this clone. J is TRBJ1-2 and V is TRBV14; 9 bases are shared with TRBD1. V lost 2 bases and J lost 11; bases outside the gene matches: 6. Per the germline V gene, CDR1 is SGHDN and CDR2 is FVKESK. The CDR3 loop spans 13 amino acids. The CDR3 region has the DNA TGTGCCAGCAGCCAAAGACAGGGGGTGGGATACACCTTC. It yields the protein CASSQRQGVGYTF.

CDR3 region: CAISESKIDRGPPIWEQYF. DNA of the CDR3: TGTGCCATCAGTGAGTCGAAAATCGACAGGGGCCCCCCTATATGGGAGCAGTACTTC. The chain is built from TRBV10-3 and TRBJ2-7; 8 bases are a match to TRBD1. The CDR3 totals 19 residues. J was trimmed by 7 bases and V by 0 bases; bases with no gene match: 20. Looked up from germline, CDR1 is ENHRY and CDR2 is SYGVKD.

V is TRBV29-1 and J is TRBJ2-7; TRBD2 agrees at 8 bases. Trimming took 2 bases from V and 5 from J; bases not matched to a gene: 20. CDR1 is SQVTM and CDR2 is ANQGSEA in the germline V gene. The length of the CDR3 is 18 residues. The CDR3 sequence is CSVELPEAGGNLVNEQYF. The CDR3, as DNA: TGCAGCGTTGAACTACCGGAGGCGGGAGGTAACCTTGTGAACGAGCAGTACTTC.

This chain uses TRBV4-3 with TRBJ1-6, with a tentative D call TRBD1 (5 bases). CDR3 length equals 16 residues. CDR1 is LGHNA and CDR2 is YSLEER in the germline V gene. The V end lost 0 bases, the J end lost 7 bases, and 13 bases lay between the germline ends. CDR3 nucleotide sequence: TGCGCCAGCAGCCAAGATGGTTCAGGGAACAATTCACCCCTCCACTTT. Translating it yields CASSQDGSGNNSPLHF.

This clone appeared many times. Distinct nucleotide sequences in the sample also encode this CDR3. The V gene is TRBV5-1, the J gene TRBJ2-1, with TRBD2 matching 9 bases. Germline assignment: CDR1 SGHRS and CDR2 YFSETQ. Trimming removed 3 bases from V and 4 bases from J; junction bases left unmatched: 2. The CDR3 is 14 amino acids. DNA of the CDR3: TGCGCCAGCAGCTCCAGCGGGGGGTACAATGAGCAGTTCTTC. Its protein product is CASSSSGGYNEQFF.

This chain joins TRBV27 and TRBJ1-3; D unresolved. Germline V gives CDR1 MNHEY, CDR2 SMNVEV (reference sequence). Trimming pared 0 bases from V and 0 bases from J, leaving 6 bases between. This CDR3 spans 15 amino acids. The DNA for the CDR3 is TGTGCCAGCAGTTTATCGAAGAGCTCTGGAAACACCATATATTTT. It specifies CASSLSKSSGNTIYF.

The chain employs TRBV7-2 and TRBJ2-7; 11 positions match TRBD1. The CDR3 covers 15 residues. The germline gives CDR1 SGHTA, CDR2 FQGNSA. J gave up 7 bases and V 1 base, and 6 bases lay outside the gene matches. CDR3: CASSLVGTGGYEQYF. CDR3 bases: TGTGCCAGCAGCTTAGTGGGGACAGGGGGATATGAGCAGTACTTC.

The chain is built from TRBV27 and TRBJ1-2; 9 positions match TRBD1. This CDR3 spans 15 amino acids. V shed 8 bases and J 4 bases; nucleotides not matched to a gene: 11. Germline values: CDR1 MNHEY, CDR2 SMNVEV (reference sequence). CDR3 in amino acids: CASRGGDRVTYGYTF. The CDR3 DNA sequence: TGTGCCAGCCGGGGGGGGGACAGGGTTACCTATGGCTACACCTTC.

The chain has TRBV7-2 and TRBJ1-1; no clear D gene. The CDR3 is made up of 14 amino acids. V was trimmed by 4 bases and J by 3 bases, leaving 12 bases between them. Per germline, CDR1 SGHTA and CDR2 FQGNSA. CDR3 nucleotides: TGTGCCAGCAGCTATAGCCCGGGAGACACTGAAGCTTTCTTT. Its translation: CASSYSPGDTEAFF.

This clone was seen a few times. This chain uses TRBV7-6 with TRBJ1-2, with D unclear. This CDR3 has 15 residues. V was cut by 0 bases and J by 4 bases, with 12 bases left in between. Germline CDR1 and CDR2: SGHVS and FNYEAQ. This CDR3 is CASSLATEGGYGYTF. In nucleotides, the CDR3 is TGTGCCAGCAGCTTAGCAACGGAGGGTGGCTATGGCTACACCTTC.

This clone occurred once. The chain links TRBV9 to TRBJ1-6; TRBD1 aligns across 11 bases. The CDR3 has 14 amino acids. J gave up 14 bases and V 0 bases, and 4 bases lay outside the gene matches. Germline V gives CDR1 SGDLS, CDR2 YYNGEE. CDR3 coding DNA: TGTGCCAGCAGCGTAGCTGGGGACAGGGGGTCCCTCCACTTT. Translated, it gives CASSVAGDRGSLHF.

CDR3 DNA sequence: TGTGCCAGCAGCGCACACAGGGGGAATCAGCCCCAGCATTTT. Translating gives CASSAHRGNQPQHF. The V call is TRBV7-2, the J call TRBJ1-5; TRBD1 matches 8 bases. V trimming: 5 bases; J trimming: 4 bases; junction bases outside the gene matches: 4. Germline CDR1 SGHTA, CDR2 FQGNSA. The CDR3 is 14 amino acids.

The chain combines TRBV27 with TRBJ2-7; D gene ambiguous. The CDR3 has 12 residues. The V end was cut by 7 bases, the J end by 5 bases, with 12 bases between. Germline-derived CDR1 and CDR2 are MNHEY and SMNVEV (reference sequence). The CDR3 here is CASKLSIDEQYF. CDR3 sequence (DNA): TGTGCCAGCAAGCTTTCCATAGACGAGCAGTACTTC.

The CDR3 sequence: CASSLNSGTSGGDPYEQYF. CDR3 coding DNA: TGCGCCAGCAGCCTCAACTCCGGGACTAGCGGGGGGGATCCATACGAGCAGTACTTC. The chain employs TRBV4-3 and TRBJ2-7; TRBD2 agrees at 16 bases. The junction had 13 bases not matched to a gene; V was cut back by 4 bases and J by 4 bases. Germline V gene lookup returns CDR1 LGHNA and CDR2 YSLEER. CDR3 length: 19 residues.

The V and J genes are TRBV6-5 and TRBJ1-1, with D possibly TRBD1 on 5 matching bases. The CDR3 spans 12 residues. Germline values: CDR1 MNHEY, CDR2 SVGAGI. The ends were cut back, 11 bases at V and 1 base at J, with 11 bases in the middle. CDR3 DNA: TGTGCCCCGGGGCGGGAGAACACTGAAGCTTTCTTT. Its translation is CAPGRENTEAFF.

The J gene is TRBJ2-3, the V gene TRBV6-6, with 16 bases identical to TRBD2. V was clipped by 5 bases and J by 6 bases; unmatched bases: 2. In germline, CDR1 is MNHNY, CDR2 SVGAGI (reference sequence). There are 15 residues in the CDR3. In nucleotides, the CDR3 is TGTGCCAGCAGTGGGACTAGCGGGAGGGTGGATACGCAGTATTTT. Amino acid sequence: CASSGTSGRVDTQYF.

The J gene is TRBJ2-7, the V gene TRBV4-3; a weak D match, TRBD2 (6 bases). V shed 3 bases and J shed 10 bases, with 13 bases lying between them. CDR1 LGHNA and CDR2 YSLEER come from the germline V gene. The CDR3 covers 12 residues. Here the CDR3 DNA reads TGCGCCAGCAGCCAGCCCCCGGGAGTCCAGTACTTC. Amino acid sequence: CASSQPPGVQYF.

The CDR3 protein is CASSYSIASSYEQYF. The CDR3 bases are TGTGCCAGCAGTTACTCGATCGCGAGCTCCTACGAGCAGTACTTC. V and J are TRBV6-5 and TRBJ2-7; D gene unclear. The CDR3 spans 15 residues. Between the trimmed V and J ends, which lost 0 bases and 0 bases, there was a span of 9 bases. The germline V gene encodes CDR1 MNHEY and CDR2 SVGAGI.

This chain joins TRBV30 and TRBJ2-1; 14 positions match TRBD2. The V gene's germline CDR1 is GTSNPN and CDR2 SVGIG (reference sequence). The CDR3 has 14 residues. V trimming: 6 bases; J trimming: 9 bases; junction bases outside the gene matches: 7. CDR3 coding DNA: TGTGCCTGCAGGACTAGCGGGAGGAGAGGTGAGCAGTTCTTC. Translated: CACRTSGRRGEQFF.

V gene TRBV5-6 combines with J gene TRBJ2-2; D is unresolved. The CDR3 extends over 16 amino acids. Trimming took 3 bases from V and 4 from J, leaving 16 bases between them. Germline assignment: CDR1 SGHDT and CDR2 YYEEEE. For the CDR3, the DNA is TGTGCCAGCAGCTCCCGGTGGTCTGCCGTCACCGGGGAGCTGTTTTTT. Protein sequence: CASSSRWSAVTGELFF.

The chain has TRBV14 and TRBJ1-5; no firm D call. CDR3 size: 13 residues. V shed 2 bases and J shed 4 bases, with 6 bases lying between them. Germline lookup yields CDR1 SGHDN and CDR2 FVKESK. The CDR3, as DNA: TGTGCCAGCAGCCAATCCCCAAATCAGCCCCAGCATTTT. Amino acid sequence: CASSQSPNQPQHF.

The CDR3 region is CASSQAGLAGGWQETQYF. CDR3 in DNA: TGCGCCAGCAGCCAGGCGGGACTAGCGGGGGGCTGGCAAGAGACCCAGTACTTC. The chain recombines TRBV4-1 with TRBJ2-5; 15 nucleotides align to TRBD2. Unmatched junction bases numbered 7, after V lost 3 bases and J lost 2 bases. Germline assignment: CDR1 MGHRA and CDR2 YSYEKL. CDR3 length: 18 amino acids.